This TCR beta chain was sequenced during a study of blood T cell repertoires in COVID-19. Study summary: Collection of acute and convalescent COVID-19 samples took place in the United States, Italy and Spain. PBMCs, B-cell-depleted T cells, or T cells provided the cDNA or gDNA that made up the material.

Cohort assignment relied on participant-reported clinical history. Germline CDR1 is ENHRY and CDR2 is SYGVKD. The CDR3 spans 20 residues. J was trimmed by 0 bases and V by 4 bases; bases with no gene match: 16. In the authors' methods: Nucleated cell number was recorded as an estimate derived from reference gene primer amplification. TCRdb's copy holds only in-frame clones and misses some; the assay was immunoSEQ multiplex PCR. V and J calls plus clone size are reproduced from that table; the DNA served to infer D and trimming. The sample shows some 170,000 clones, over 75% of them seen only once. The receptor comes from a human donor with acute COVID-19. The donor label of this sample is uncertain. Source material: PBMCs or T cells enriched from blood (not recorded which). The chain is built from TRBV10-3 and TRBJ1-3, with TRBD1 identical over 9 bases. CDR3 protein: CAISGVWDRAGDVSGNTIYF. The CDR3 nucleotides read TGTGCCATCAGTGGGGTTTGGGACAGGGCTGGGGATGTCTCTGGAAACACCATATATTTT.